Below, 23 T cell receptor beta chains from the same sample are listed, as sequenced in a study of somatic mutations in cytotoxic T cells in rheumatoid arthritis. Sequenced by immunoSEQ multiplex PCR; TCRdb stores in-frame clones only, minus some. The top ten clones hold over 13% of a sample with over 15,000 clones, about 81% of them seen once. Specimen: CD8+ T cells sorted from blood. The receptors originated from an adult with rheumatoid arthritis.

This clone was picked up one time. V usage is TRBV6-6 and J usage is TRBJ2-3; D ambiguous. CDR3 length: 12 residues. Trimming removed 6 bases at V and 10 bases at J, with 14 bases between. Germline V gene lookup returns CDR1 MNHNY and CDR2 SVGAGI (reference sequence). The CDR3 DNA follows: TGTGCCAGCAGCCCAGACATCCTACCGCAGTATTTT. Encoded protein: CASSPDILPQYF.

The chain joins TRBV19 to TRBJ2-7; 8 bases match TRBD1. The V gene's germline CDR1 is LNHDA and CDR2 SQIVND (reference sequence). V was clipped by 1 base and J by 4 bases; unmatched bases: 6. CDR3 size: 15 residues. The CDR3 reads CASSIAGQGFYEQYF. CDR3 nucleotide sequence: TGTGCCAGTAGTATAGCAGGACAGGGATTTTACGAGCAGTACTTC.

The chain employs TRBV11-2 and TRBJ2-7, with D unresolved. CDR1 SGHAT and CDR2 FQNNGV come from the germline V gene. The CDR3 covers 13 residues. Trimming left V 5 bases short and J 5 bases short, with 13 bases between. The DNA of the CDR3 is TGTGCCAGCAGCCGACCGACGCCCGACGAGCAGTACTTC. Translation: CASSRPTPDEQYF.

The chain combines TRBV19 with TRBJ2-1, with TRBD2 matching over 10 bases. Germline V gene sequence: CDR1 LNHDA, CDR2 SQIVND (reference sequence). J was trimmed by 2 bases and V by 1 base; bases with no gene match: 2. This CDR3 is 16 amino acids long. The CDR3 is CASSIVGLAAYNEQFF. The DNA for the CDR3 is TGTGCCAGTAGTATAGTAGGACTAGCGGCCTACAATGAGCAGTTCTTC. Looking up the rest from reference TRBV19 and TRBJ2-1 gives the full variable domain: DGGITQSPKYLFRKEGQNVTLSCEQNLNHDAMYWYRQDPGQGLRLIYYSQIVNDFQKGDIAEGYSVSREKKESFPLTVTSAQKNPTAFYLCASSIVGLAAYNEQFFGPGTRLTVL.

This rearrangement joins TRBV5-1 to TRBJ1-5; D uncertain. The germline V and J ends were trimmed by 0 bases and 0 bases, with 7 bases remaining between them. The CDR3 runs 15 residues. Germline CDR1 reads SGHRS; CDR2 reads YFSETQ. Here the CDR3 DNA reads TGCGCCAGCAGCTTGGACAGTTTTAGCAATCAGCCCCAGCATTTT. Translation: CASSLDSFSNQPQHF.

This rearrangement joins TRBV25-1 to TRBJ2-3; D possibly corresponds to TRBD1 (7 bases). The V gene lost 5 bases and the J gene lost 4 bases, with 13 bases spanning the gap. Per the germline V gene, CDR1 is MGHDK and CDR2 is SYGVNS. The CDR3 sequence is 14 residues long. Written as DNA, the CDR3 is TGTGCCAGCAGTTCTGGAGGGGGCGCAGATACGCAGTATTTT. This translates into CASSSGGGADTQYF.

This chain connects TRBV9 to TRBJ2-1, with TRBD2 matching 8 bases. With 4 bases clipped from V and 2 bases from J, the junction kept 8 bases outside the gene matches. This CDR3 is 16 amino acids long. Germline CDR1 reads SGDLS; CDR2 reads YYNGEE. The CDR3 protein is CASSPEGGRTYNEQFF. The DNA for the CDR3 is TGTGCCAGCAGCCCAGAGGGCGGGAGGACCTACAATGAGCAGTTCTTC.

This clone has more than one count but fewer than ten. CDR3 region: CASSLGGLGSEQYF. DNA for the CDR3: TGTGCCAGCAGCTTAGGGGGACTAGGTAGCGAGCAGTACTTC. The chain recombines TRBV7-9 with TRBJ2-7; TRBD2 agrees at 8 bases. Losses at the gene ends were 1 base for V and 6 bases for J; bases not matched to a gene: 5. The CDR3 runs to 14 residues. The germline CDR1 and CDR2 sequences are SEHNR and FQNEAQ (reference sequence).

This clone turned up a few times. The J gene is TRBJ2-1, the V gene TRBV28; maybe TRBD2 (7 bases). The CDR3 covers 15 residues. Germline loops: CDR1 MDHEN, CDR2 SYDVKM. Trimming shortened V by 8 bases and J by 2 bases, and 16 bases separated the two germline ends. Here the CDR3 reads CASGLSGGAYNEQFF. DNA of the CDR3: TGTGCCAGCGGGCTCTCGGGGGGCGCCTACAATGAGCAGTTCTTC.

The rearrangement joins TRBV5-6 to TRBJ1-4, with TRBD1 matching 9 bases. The CDR3 consists of 15 residues. The V gene's germline CDR1 is SGHDT and CDR2 YYEEEE. The V segment lost 0 bases and the J segment 11 bases; nucleotides outside the gene matches: 8. CDR3 loop: CASSLVGTGNSKLFF. The CDR3 nucleotides read TGTGCCAGCAGCTTGGTAGGGACAGGGAATAGTAAACTGTTTTTT.

The genes are TRBV7-9 and TRBJ1-1; no clear D. CDR1 SEHNR and CDR2 FQNEAQ come from the germline V gene (reference sequence). Trimming took 1 base from V and 1 from J, leaving 10 bases between them. The CDR3 runs 15 residues. The chain's CDR3 is CASSLVAGKNTEAFF. The CDR3 DNA reads as TGTGCCAGCAGCTTAGTTGCAGGAAAGAACACTGAAGCTTTCTTT.

The gene calls are TRBV29-1 and TRBJ1-1; the D is unclear. The ends were cut back, 1 base at V and 1 base at J, with 4 bases in the middle. The length of the CDR3 is 12 residues. The germline V gene encodes CDR1 SQVTM and CDR2 ANQGSEA. Written as DNA, the CDR3 is TGCAGCGTTGAAGCGGAGAACACTGAAGCTTTCTTT. Its translation: CSVEAENTEAFF.

The rearrangement joins TRBV28 to TRBJ1-5, with 8 bases matching TRBD1. CDR3 length: 16 residues. Losses at the gene ends were 5 bases for V and 0 bases for J; bases not matched to a gene: 6. Germline CDR1 is MDHEN and CDR2 is SYDVKM. The CDR3 loop reads CASSRTGGDSNQPQHF. The CDR3 bases are TGTGCCAGCAGTAGAACAGGGGGAGATAGCAATCAGCCCCAGCATTTT.

This clone occurred once. This chain uses TRBV30 with TRBJ2-7; D gene uncertain. The CDR3 spans 12 residues. Germline V gene lookup returns CDR1 GTSNPN and CDR2 SVGIG (reference sequence). V lost 0 bases, J lost 9 bases, and 12 bases lay in between. The CDR3 DNA is TGTGCCTGGAGTGTTTCGAGCATCGGGCAGTACTTC. Translated, it gives CAWSVSSIGQYF.

This chain joins TRBV7-2 and TRBJ2-7, with TRBD1 matching over 7 bases. Germline V gene lookup returns CDR1 SGHTA and CDR2 FQGNSA. The CDR3 runs 15 residues. Trimming removed 3 bases from V and 4 bases from J; junction bases left unmatched: 9. CDR3 DNA sequence: TGTGCCAGCAGCTTCGTCAGGACAGGAGATTACGAGCAGTACTTC. Encoded protein: CASSFVRTGDYEQYF. Together with reference TRBV7-2 and TRBJ2-7, the CDR3 gives the full variable domain: GAGVSQSPSNKVTEKGKDVELRCDPISGHTALYWYRQSLGQGLEFLIYFQGNSAPDKSGLPSDRFSAERTGGSVSTLTIQRTQQEDSAVYLCASSFVRTGDYEQYFGPGTRLTVT.

This chain uses TRBV6-5 with TRBJ2-2, with 7 bases aligning to TRBD2. The CDR3 spans 15 residues. J was trimmed by 6 bases and V by 0 bases; bases with no gene match: 4. Germline CDR1 MNHEY, CDR2 SVGAGI. CDR3 nucleotides: TGTGCCAGCAGTTACTCGAGAGGGAGGGCCGGGGAGCTGTTTTTT. It encodes CASSYSRGRAGELFF.

The rearrangement links TRBV13 to TRBJ2-3; D ambiguous. Trimming took 11 bases from V and 0 from J, leaving 9 bases between them. CDR3 length equals 12 residues. Germline V lookup: CDR1 PRHDT, CDR2 FYEKMQ (reference sequence). The chain's CDR3 is CASKTSTDTQYF. The CDR3 region has the DNA TGTGCCTCGAAGACTAGCACAGATACGCAGTATTTT.

This rearrangement joins TRBV30 to TRBJ2-1; the match to TRBD2 covers 8 bases. Trimming took 3 bases from V and 8 from J; bases not matched to a gene: 6. This CDR3 spans 13 amino acids. Germline CDR1 and CDR2: GTSNPN and SVGIG (reference sequence). The CDR3 region has the DNA TGTGCCTGGAGGGGACTAGGGATCGATGAGCAGTTCTTC. Protein sequence: CAWRGLGIDEQFF.

The chain joins TRBV7-8 to TRBJ2-1; 7 nucleotides align to TRBD1. This CDR3 region has 15 residues. Germline CDR1 and CDR2: SGHVS and FQNEAQ. The junction had 7 bases not matched to a gene; V was cut back by 1 base and J by 7 bases. Here the CDR3 reads CASSLGGGLGNEQFF. CDR3 bases: TGTGCCAGCAGCTTAGGAGGGGGCCTTGGGAATGAGCAGTTCTTC.

V is TRBV6-1 and J is TRBJ1-3; D not resolved. V shed 1 base and J shed 4 bases, with 11 bases lying between them. The CDR3 length is 15 residues. Germline assignment: CDR1 MNHNS and CDR2 SASEGT. The CDR3 sequence is CASSEVPGGGNTIYF. CDR3 bases: TGTGCCAGCAGTGAAGTGCCAGGAGGCGGAAACACCATATATTTT.

This chain links TRBV7-9 with TRBJ1-1; no definite D call. CDR3 length equals 17 residues. Looked up from germline, CDR1 is SEHNR and CDR2 is FQNEAQ (reference sequence). The germline V and J ends were trimmed by 2 bases and 3 bases, with 19 bases remaining between them. The CDR3, as DNA: TGTGCCAGCAGCTTATTCCCCCCCTCCGGGGATGACACTGAAGCTTTCTTT. Amino acid sequence: CASSLFPPSGDDTEAFF. The full variable domain, completed using reference TRBV7-9 and TRBJ1-1, is DTGVSQNPRHKITKRGQNVTFRCDPISEHNRLYWYRQTLGQGPEFLTYFQNEAQLEKSRLLSDRFSAERPKGSFSTLEIQRTEQGDSAMYLCASSLFPPSGDDTEAFFGQGTRLTVV.

This chain uses TRBV28 with TRBJ2-7, with D possibly TRBD1 on 6 matching bases. Trimming stripped 5 bases from V and 7 bases from J, with 18 bases between. The germline V gene has CDR1 MDHEN and CDR2 SYDVKM. CDR3 length equals 14 residues. The CDR3 region is CASSAQQGVWEQYF. CDR3 nucleotide sequence: TGTGCCAGCAGTGCGCAACAGGGCGTCTGGGAGCAGTACTTC.

This clone was counted once. J is TRBJ2-1 and V is TRBV11-3; 7 nucleotides match TRBD2. The CDR3 spans 15 residues. The V gene end was trimmed by 1 base and the J gene end by 6 bases; junction bases not matched to a gene: 6. The germline gives CDR1 SGHNT, CDR2 YENEEA. The CDR3 DNA reads as TGTGCCAGCAGCTTAGGGGGACTAAGAGGCAATGAGCAGTTCTTC. Its protein is CASSLGGLRGNEQFF.